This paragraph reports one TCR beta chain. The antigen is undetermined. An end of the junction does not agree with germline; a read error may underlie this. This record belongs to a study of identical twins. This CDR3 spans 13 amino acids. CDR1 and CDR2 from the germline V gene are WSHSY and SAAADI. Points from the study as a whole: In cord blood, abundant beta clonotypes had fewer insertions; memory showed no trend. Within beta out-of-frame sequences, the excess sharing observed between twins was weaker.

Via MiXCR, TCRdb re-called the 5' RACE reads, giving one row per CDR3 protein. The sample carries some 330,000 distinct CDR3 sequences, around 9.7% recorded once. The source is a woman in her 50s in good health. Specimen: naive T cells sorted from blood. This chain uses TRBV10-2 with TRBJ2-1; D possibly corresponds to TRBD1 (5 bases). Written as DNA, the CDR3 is TGCGCCAGTAGGAAAGGGCAGGGCTACGAGCTGTTCTTC. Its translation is CASRKGQGYELFF.